A selection of T cell receptor beta chains follows, all from one sample in a study of blood T cell repertoires in COVID-19. Profiling relied on immunoSEQ multiplex PCR, and the TCRdb table lists in-frame clones only, not all of them. The top ten hold 5.5% to 7% of the sample, which has 220,000 or so clones, over 60% seen once. The sequencing input was peripheral blood. These receptors all come from a woman aged 65 to 85 with acute or convalescent COVID-19. Both conserved end residues are part of each CDR3. Each record gives: J gene, clone size, V gene, D gene, CDR3 protein, CDR3 DNA. The D gene is left open where the match is weak. Where a row states a size, it is once, few, many or the class of an expanded clone; other rows omit it.

TRBJ2-7 | . | TRBV4-1 | TRBD2 | CASSLLVERDGEQYF | TGCGCCAGCAGCCTTCTTGTGGAGCGGGACGGCGAGCAGTACTTC
TRBJ1-4 | . | TRBV25-1 | TRBD1 | CASSDFSGTGGGGLFF | TGTGCCAGCAGTGATTTTTCCGGGACAGGGGGAGGAGGACTGTTTTTT
TRBJ2-5 | . | TRBV27 | TRBD2 | CASSPGLAGRAETQYF | TGTGCCAGCAGTCCCGGACTAGCGGGAAGAGCAGAGACCCAGTACTTC
TRBJ1-4 | . | TRBV28 | . | CASSLLLSRRGIDEKLFF | TGTGCCAGCAGTTTACTCCTTAGTCGAAGGGGGATAGATGAAAAACTGTTTTTT
TRBJ2-1 | . | TRBV18 | TRBD2 | CASSPATSGWNEQFF | TGTGCCAGCTCACCAGCGACTAGCGGTTGGAATGAGCAGTTCTTC
TRBJ2-2 | few | TRBV5-1 | . | CASSLAYTGSGTGELFF | TGCGCCAGCAGCTTGGCCTACACAGGTTCTGGGACCGGGGAGCTGTTTTTT
TRBJ2-1 | . | TRBV5-6 | TRBD2 | CASNREVEQFF | TGTGCCAGCAACCGGGAGGTCGAGCAGTTCTTC
TRBJ1-6 | few | TRBV12-3/TRBV12-4 | . | CASTNFRGSPLHF | TGTGCCAGCACAAACTTCAGGGGTTCACCCCTCCACTTT
TRBJ1-5 | . | TRBV6-4 | . | CASRTGGAQHSNQPQHF | TGTGCCAGCAGAACCGGAGGTGCTCAACATAGCAATCAGCCCCAGCATTTT
TRBJ1-1 | . | TRBV5-4 | . | CASSFWAQGGDTEAFF | TGTGCCAGCAGCTTTTGGGCTCAGGGAGGGGACACTGAAGCTTTCTTT
TRBJ2-7 | . | TRBV6-5 | . | CASSTRGYPAYEQYF | TGTGCCAGCAGTACCCGAGGCTACCCAGCCTACGAGCAGTACTTC
TRBJ2-7 | . | TRBV6-2/TRBV6-3 | . | CASSYLGVYEQYF | TGTGCCAGCAGTTACCTCGGGGTCTACGAGCAGTACTTC
TRBJ2-7 | once | TRBV3-1/TRBV3-2 | TRBD2 | CASSQETSGSSYEQYF | TGTGCCAGCAGCCAAGAAACTAGCGGGAGCAGCTACGAGCAGTACTTC
TRBJ2-3 | . | TRBV28 | . | CASSLLFGVADTQYF | TGTGCCAGCAGTTTATTGTTCGGGGTCGCAGATACGCAGTATTTT
TRBJ1-4 | . | TRBV3-1/TRBV3-2 | . | CASSQWEGEKLFF | TGTGCCAGCAGCCAGTGGGAGGGAGAAAAACTGTTTTTT
TRBJ2-2 | . | TRBV5-4 | TRBD2 | CASSLGGRPGELFF | TGTGCCAGCAGCTTGGGCGGGAGGCCCGGGGAGCTGTTTTTT
TRBJ2-7 | . | TRBV7-9 | TRBD2 | CASSRTSGMYEQYF | TGTGCCAGCAGCCGGACTAGCGGGATGTACGAGCAGTACTTC
TRBJ1-5 | . | TRBV23-1 | TRBD1 | CASSHPGQGAGNQPQHF | TGCGCCAGCAGTCATCCCGGACAGGGGGCGGGCAATCAGCCCCAGCATTTT
TRBJ1-3 | . | TRBV19 | TRBD1 | CASTREGQVTSGNTIYF | TGTGCCAGTACCCGAGAGGGACAGGTTACCTCTGGAAACACCATATATTTT
TRBJ1-1 | once | TRBV28 | . | CASSRDTEAFF | TGTGCCAGCAGTCGGGACACTGAAGCTTTCTTT
TRBJ2-5 | . | TRBV24-1 | TRBD2 | CATRTSDEETQYF | TGTGCCACCAGGACTAGCGATGAAGAGACCCAGTACTTC